Sequencing of this T cell receptor (beta chain) was carried out in a study of blood T cell repertoires in COVID-19. Deletions cut 3 bases from V and 3 bases from J, with 20 bases between. Germline V gene lookup returns CDR1 MNHEY and CDR2 SMNVEV (reference sequence). There are 17 residues in the CDR3. Measured with immunoSEQ multiplex PCR; TCRdb has only the in-frame clones, and not every one. Counted here are 55,000 to 75,000 clones, about 81% occurring once; the ten biggest clones make up 15% to 18%. V gene TRBV27 combines with J gene TRBJ1-2, with D possibly TRBD1 on 5 matching bases. Material: peripheral blood. This sequence originates from a man older than 75 with acute or convalescent COVID-19. The DNA for the CDR3 is TGTGCCAGCAGTTTCTTGAGTCCCCAGGGATTACACTATGGCTACACCTTC. This codes for CASSFLSPQGLHYGYTF.